Given below is one T cell receptor (beta chain) in context. CD8 cells regarded as naive lacked CD45RO, were positively chosen for CCR7, and omitted terminally differentiated effector memory CD45RA+ cells. The CDR3 has 16 residues. In germline, CDR1 is MDHEN, CDR2 SYDVKM. These data are taken from a study of shared clonotypes between healthy human individuals. Sorted-subset replicate PCRs used around 200 ng of genomic DNA. This amount corresponded to 25,000 to 30,000 T cell genomes. Assay used: immunoSEQ multiplex PCR; TCRdb lists only in-frame clones, some missing. Found here are about 2 million clones, over 85% of them singletons; the top ten hold under 1.5%.

The sequence was collected from a man between 18 and 29 years old in good health. The V and J genes are TRBV28 and TRBJ2-5; TRBD1 or TRBD2 may be the D gene (5 bases each). The J call may not be correct, given that the DNA end is closer to TRBJ2-7. Sequencing was done on a sample of naive CD8+ T cells sorted from blood. The CDR3 loop reads CASSATSGGTYYEQYF. The CDR3 DNA sequence: TGTGCCAGCAGTGCAACTAGTGGGGGAACATACTACGAGCAGTACTTC.